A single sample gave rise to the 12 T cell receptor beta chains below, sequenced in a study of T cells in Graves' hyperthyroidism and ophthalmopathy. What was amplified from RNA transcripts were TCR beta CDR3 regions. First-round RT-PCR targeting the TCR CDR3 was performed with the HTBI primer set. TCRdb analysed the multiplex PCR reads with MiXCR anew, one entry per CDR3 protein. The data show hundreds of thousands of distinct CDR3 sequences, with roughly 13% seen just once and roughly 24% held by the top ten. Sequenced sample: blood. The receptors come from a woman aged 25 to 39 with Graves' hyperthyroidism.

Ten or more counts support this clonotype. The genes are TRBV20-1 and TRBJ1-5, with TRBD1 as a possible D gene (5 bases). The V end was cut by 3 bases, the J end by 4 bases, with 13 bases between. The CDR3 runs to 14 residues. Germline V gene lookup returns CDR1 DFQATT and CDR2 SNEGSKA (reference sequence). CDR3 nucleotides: TGCAGTGCTAGGACGGGGGTTTGGAATCAGCCCCAGCATTTT. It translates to CSARTGVWNQPQHF.

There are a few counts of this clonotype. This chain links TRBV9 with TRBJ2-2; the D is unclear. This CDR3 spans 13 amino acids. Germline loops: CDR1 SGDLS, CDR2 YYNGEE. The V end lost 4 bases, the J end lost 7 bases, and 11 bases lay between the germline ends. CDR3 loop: CASSPRWFGELFF. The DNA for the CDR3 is TGTGCCAGCAGCCCAAGGTGGTTCGGGGAGCTGTTTTTT.

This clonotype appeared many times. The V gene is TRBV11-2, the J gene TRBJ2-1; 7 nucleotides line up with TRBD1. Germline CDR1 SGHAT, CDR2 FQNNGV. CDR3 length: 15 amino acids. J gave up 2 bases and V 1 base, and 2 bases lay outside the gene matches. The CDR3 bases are TGTGCCAGCAGCTTAGCACAGGGGACCTACAATGAGCAGTTCTTC. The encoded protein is CASSLAQGTYNEQFF.

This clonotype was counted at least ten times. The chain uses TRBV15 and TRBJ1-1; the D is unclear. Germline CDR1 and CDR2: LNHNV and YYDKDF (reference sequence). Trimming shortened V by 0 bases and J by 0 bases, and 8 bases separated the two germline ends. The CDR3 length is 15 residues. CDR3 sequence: CATSRDWQLNTEAFF. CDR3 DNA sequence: TGTGCCACCAGCAGAGACTGGCAGCTGAACACTGAAGCTTTCTTT. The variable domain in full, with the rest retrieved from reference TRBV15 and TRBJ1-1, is DAMVIQNPRYQVTQFGKPVTLSCSQTLNHNVMYWYQQKSSQAPKLLFHYYDKDFNNEADTPDNFQSRRPNTSFCFLDIRSPGLGDTAMYLCATSRDWQLNTEAFFGQGTRLTVV.

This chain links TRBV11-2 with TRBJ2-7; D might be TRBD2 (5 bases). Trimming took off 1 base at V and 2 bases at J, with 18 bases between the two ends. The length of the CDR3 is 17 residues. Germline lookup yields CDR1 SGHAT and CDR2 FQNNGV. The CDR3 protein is CASSLVPPGTNPYEQYF. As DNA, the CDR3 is TGTGCCAGCAGCTTAGTCCCGCCGGGAACCAACCCCTACGAGCAGTACTTC.

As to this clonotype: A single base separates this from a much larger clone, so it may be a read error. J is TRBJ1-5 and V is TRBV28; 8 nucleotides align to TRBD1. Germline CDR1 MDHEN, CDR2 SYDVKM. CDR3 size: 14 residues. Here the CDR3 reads CANSIRGPYQPQHF. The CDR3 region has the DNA TGTGCCAACAGTATCAGGGGGCCCTATCAGCCCCAGCATTTT.

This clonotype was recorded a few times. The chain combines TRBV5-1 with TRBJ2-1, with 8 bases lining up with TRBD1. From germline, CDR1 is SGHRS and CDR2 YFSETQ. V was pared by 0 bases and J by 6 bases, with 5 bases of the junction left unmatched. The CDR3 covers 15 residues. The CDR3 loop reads CASSLASGGRNEQFF. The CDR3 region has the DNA TGCGCCAGCAGCTTGGCGTCAGGGGGCCGCAATGAGCAGTTCTTC.

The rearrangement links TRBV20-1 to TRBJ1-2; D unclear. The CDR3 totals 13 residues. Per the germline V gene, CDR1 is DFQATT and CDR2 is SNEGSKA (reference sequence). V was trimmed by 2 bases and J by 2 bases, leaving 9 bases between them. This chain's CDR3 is CSARSADNYGYTF. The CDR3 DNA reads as TGCAGTGCTAGATCGGCTGACAACTATGGCTACACCTTC.

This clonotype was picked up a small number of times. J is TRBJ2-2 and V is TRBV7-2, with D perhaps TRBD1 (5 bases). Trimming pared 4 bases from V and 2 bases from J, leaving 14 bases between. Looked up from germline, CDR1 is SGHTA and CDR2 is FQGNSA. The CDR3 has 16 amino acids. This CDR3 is CASSSFTGLNTGELFF. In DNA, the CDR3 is TGTGCCAGCAGCTCCTTTACAGGCCTTAACACCGGGGAGCTGTTTTTT.

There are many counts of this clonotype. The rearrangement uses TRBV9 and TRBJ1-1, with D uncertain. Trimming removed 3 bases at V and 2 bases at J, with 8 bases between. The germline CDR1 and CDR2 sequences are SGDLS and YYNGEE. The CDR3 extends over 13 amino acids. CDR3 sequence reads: CASSGTANTEAFF. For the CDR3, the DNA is TGTGCCAGCAGCGGGACGGCAAACACTGAAGCTTTCTTT.

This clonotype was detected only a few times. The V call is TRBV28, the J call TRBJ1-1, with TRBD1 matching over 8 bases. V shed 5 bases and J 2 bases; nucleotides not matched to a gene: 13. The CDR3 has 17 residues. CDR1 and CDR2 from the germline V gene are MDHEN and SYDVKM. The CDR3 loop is CASSPLGQGAGNTEAFF. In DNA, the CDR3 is TGTGCCAGCAGTCCCCTCGGGCAGGGGGCAGGCAACACTGAAGCTTTCTTT.

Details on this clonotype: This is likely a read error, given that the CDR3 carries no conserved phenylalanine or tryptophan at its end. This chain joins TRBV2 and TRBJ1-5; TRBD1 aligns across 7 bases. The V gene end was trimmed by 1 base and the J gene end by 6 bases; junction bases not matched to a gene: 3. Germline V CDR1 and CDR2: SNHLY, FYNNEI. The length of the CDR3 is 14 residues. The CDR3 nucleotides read TGTGCCAGCAGTGAAGACAGGGGATTTCAGCCCCAGCATCTT. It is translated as CASSEDRGFQPQHL.